This T cell receptor beta chain appears in the sequencing data of a study of vaccination effects on CD4 cells after COVID-19. ViraFEST assay sequencing came after antigen-specific CD4+ T cells were expanded with viral peptide pools. Around day 10 of culture, CD4+ T cells were separated out. Study findings and constraints: Clones arising from infection and from vaccination showed marked clonal contraction late after vaccination.

Trimming cost V 4 bases and J 3 bases, with 11 bases left between them. The germline gives CDR1 SGHRS, CDR2 YFSETQ. This CDR3 has 14 residues. Comments on this clone: The antigen is undetermined.

Generated by immunoSEQ multiplex PCR, the TCRdb table keeps only in-frame clones and is missing some. The sample has tens of thousands of clones; roughly 62% are singletons. Sequencing was performed on CD4+ T cells from PBMCs cultured with HCoV-229E spike peptides, taken before COVID-19 vaccination. The chain combines TRBV5-1 with TRBJ1-5, with a possible D match to TRBD1 (5 bases). The source is a human donor who received a COVID-19 vaccine. In nucleotides, the CDR3 is TGCGCCAGCAGCCCTGACAGCCCCAATCAGCCCCAGCATTTT. Translation gives CASSPDSPNQPQHF. Using reference TRBV5-1 and TRBJ1-5 for the parts outside the CDR3, the full variable domain is KAGVTQTPRYLIKTRGQQVTLSCSPISGHRSVSWYQQTPGQGLQFLFEYFSETQRNKGNFPGRFSGRQFSNSRSEMNVSTLELGDSALYLCASSPDSPNQPQHFGDGTRLSIL.